This T cell receptor beta chain was sequenced for a study of shared clonotypes between healthy human individuals. Study results and caveats: On the whole, naive subsets had larger estimated richness than memory subsets had. Relative to their counterparts shared across all four donors, non-shared clonotypes exhibited diminished generation probabilities.

A note on this clone: The target antigen is unknown.

Genomic DNA (from each subset) was split evenly across several immunoSEQ plates. The data were produced by immunoSEQ multiplex PCR, yet TCRdb's version contains in-frame clones alone and is incomplete. This repertoire shows approximately 2,000,000 clones, less than 95% found once; its top ten account for 0.3% to 0.45%. J lost 4 bases, V lost 5 bases, and 9 bases had no gene match. Germline values: CDR1 MDHEN, CDR2 SYDVKM. This CDR3 has 15 amino acids. The chain combines TRBV28 with TRBJ1-1; 8 bases match TRBD1. Source material: naive CD4+ T cells from PBMCs. Subset reported: CD45RA+ positively selected. This TCR was sampled from a man younger than 35 in good health. Some clones in this sample may be carry-over from other donors' samples. This chain's CDR3 is CASSPHTGGVTEAFF. DNA for the CDR3: TGTGCCAGCAGTCCCCATACAGGGGGTGTCACTGAAGCTTTCTTT.